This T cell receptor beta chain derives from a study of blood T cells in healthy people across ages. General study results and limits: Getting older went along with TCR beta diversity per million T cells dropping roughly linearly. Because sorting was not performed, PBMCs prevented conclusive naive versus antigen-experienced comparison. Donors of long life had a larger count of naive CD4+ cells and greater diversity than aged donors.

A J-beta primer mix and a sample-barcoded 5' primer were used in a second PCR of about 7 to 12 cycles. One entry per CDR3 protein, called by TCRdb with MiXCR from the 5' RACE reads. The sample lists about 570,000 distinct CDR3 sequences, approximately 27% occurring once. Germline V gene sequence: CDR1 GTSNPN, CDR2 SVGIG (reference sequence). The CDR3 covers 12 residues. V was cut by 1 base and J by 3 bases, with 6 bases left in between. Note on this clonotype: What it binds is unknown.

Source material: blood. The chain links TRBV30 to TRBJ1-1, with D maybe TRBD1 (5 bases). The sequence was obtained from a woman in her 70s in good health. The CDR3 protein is CAWSAGYTEAFF. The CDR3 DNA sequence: TGTGCCTGGAGTGCAGGGTACACTGAAGCTTTCTTT.